This T cell receptor beta chain emerged from a study of blood T cells in healthy people across ages. The CDR3 runs 16 residues. With V trimmed by 4 bases and J by 4 bases, 7 bases remained unmatched. Germline lookup yields CDR1 LGHDT and CDR2 YNNKEL (reference sequence). Alongside a J-beta primer mix, a sample-barcoded 5' primer served in a second PCR lasting about 7 to 12 cycles. One entry per CDR3 protein, called by TCRdb with MiXCR from the 5' RACE reads. The sample contains about 1 million distinct CDR3 sequences, roughly 45% of which appear only once. This receptor was identified in a woman aged 60-75 years in good health. This chain joins TRBV3-1 and TRBJ2-2; TRBD1 matches 9 bases. Sequencing was performed on blood. The CDR3 nucleotides read TGTGCCAGCAGCCGGGGGACAGGGTTGGGCACCGGGGAGCTGTTTTTT. Amino acids: CASSRGTGLGTGELFF. The full variable domain, with the rest looked up from reference TRBV3-1 and TRBJ2-2, is DTAVSQTPKYLVTQMGNDKSIKCEQNLGHDTMYWYKQDSKKFLKIMFSYNNKELIINETVPNRFSPKSPDKAHLNLHINSLELGDSAVYFCASSRGTGLGTGELFFGEGSRLTVL.